The T cell receptor beta chain described here comes from a study of OX40 agonist ivuxolimab in advanced cancers. Across the study: Administration of intravenous ivuxolimab to patients occurred every 2 weeks at 0.01 to 10 mg/kg. Study-level results: Both blood CD4+ and CD8+ T cells showed clonal growth by week 6 at 0.1 to 3.0 mg/kg.

It was autoimmune disease history or systemic immunosuppression that excluded patients. Blood got drawn at baseline, again on cycle 4 day 1, and then on cycle 7 day 1. There are 15 residues in the CDR3. The germline gives CDR1 SGHRS, CDR2 YFSETQ. V dropped 4 bases and J dropped 5; count of bases not matched to a gene: 6. As to this clone: Its antigen remains unknown.

Sequenced by immunoSEQ multiplex PCR; TCRdb stores in-frame clones only, minus some. The table lists 60,000 or so clones, approximately 88% of them singletons. Sequences were derived from CD4+ or CD8+ T cells sorted from blood, sampled in a trial of the OX40 agonist ivuxolimab. The clonotype originates from an adult with an advanced solid tumor such as melanoma, head and neck, liver or kidney cancer. The chain links TRBV5-1 to TRBJ2-3, with 11 bases that match TRBD1. The DNA for the CDR3 is TGCGCCAGCAGCCCCGGACAGGGGGCTGAAGATACGCAGTATTTT. The encoded protein is CASSPGQGAEDTQYF.